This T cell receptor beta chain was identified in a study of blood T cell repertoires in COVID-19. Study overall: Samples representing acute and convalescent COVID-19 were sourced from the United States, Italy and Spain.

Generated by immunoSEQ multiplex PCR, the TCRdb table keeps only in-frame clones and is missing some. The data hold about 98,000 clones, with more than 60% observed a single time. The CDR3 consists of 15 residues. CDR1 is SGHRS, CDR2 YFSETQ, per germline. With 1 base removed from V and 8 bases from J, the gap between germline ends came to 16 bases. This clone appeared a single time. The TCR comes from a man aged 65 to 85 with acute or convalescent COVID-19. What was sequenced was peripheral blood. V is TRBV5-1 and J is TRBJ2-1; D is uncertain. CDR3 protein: CASSLTLGPLDEQFF. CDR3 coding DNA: TGCGCCAGCAGCTTGACTTTGGGTCCCCTAGATGAGCAGTTCTTC.